A single sample is the source of the 6 T cell receptor beta chains below, sequenced in a study of CD8 T cells in Susac syndrome. A quantity of about 0.5 to 1 ug RNA underwent reverse transcription using random hexamers. TCRdb independently ran MiXCR on the immunoSEQ multiplex PCR reads; one entry per CDR3 protein. The sample includes some 210,000 distinct CDR3 sequences, over 90% of them seen just once. Sample: CD4+ T cells from PBMCs. The receptors shown here come from a human donor with Susac syndrome.

The rearrangement uses TRBV18 and TRBJ1-5, with D unclear. The CDR3 sequence is 14 residues long. Germline V lookup: CDR1 KGHSH, CDR2 LQKENI. Trimming stripped 6 bases from V and 1 base from J, with 10 bases between. This CDR3 is CASSRLGSNQPQHF. The CDR3 bases are TGTGCCAGCTCTCGCTTAGGGAGCAATCAGCCCCAGCATTTT.

The V call is TRBV3-1, the J call TRBJ1-5; D gene uncertain. With 0 bases removed from V and 7 bases from J, the gap between germline ends came to 7 bases. The CDR3 totals 13 residues. Germline assignment: CDR1 LGHDT and CDR2 YNNKEL (reference sequence). CDR3 region: CASSQDPGQPQHF. CDR3 in DNA: TGTGCCAGCAGCCAAGATCCGGGGCAGCCCCAGCATTTT.

This chain joins TRBV6-2 or TRBV6-3 and TRBJ2-7; D tentatively fits TRBD1 or TRBD2 (5 bases each). The CDR3 runs 15 residues. Trimming stripped 3 bases from V and 1 base from J, with 13 bases between. The germline gives CDR1 MNHEY, CDR2 SVGEGT. The DNA for the CDR3 is TGTGCCAGCAGTTATTGGGGGATATTATCCTACGAGCAGTACTTC. It translates to CASSYWGILSYEQYF.

The V call is TRBV12-3 or TRBV12-4, the J call TRBJ2-5; D may be TRBD1 (5 bases). This CDR3 comprises 13 residues. Trimming removed 5 bases from V and 1 base from J, with 8 bases in between. Here the CDR3 DNA reads TGTGCCAGCAGTGAGACAGCCCAAGAGACCCAGTACTTC. Its protein product is CASSETAQETQYF.

J is TRBJ2-1 and V is TRBV28, with D perhaps TRBD2 (6 bases). The germline V gene has CDR1 MDHEN and CDR2 SYDVKM. Trimming pared 5 bases from V and 0 bases from J, leaving 14 bases between. CDR3 size: 16 residues. The DNA for the CDR3 is TGTGCCAGCAGTATCGGAGGGGATGTCTCCTACAATGAGCAGTTCTTC. This gives the protein CASSIGGDVSYNEQFF.

This rearrangement joins TRBV6-2 or TRBV6-3 to TRBJ1-1; tentatively, D is TRBD1 (5 bases). The CDR3 runs 15 residues. V was cut by 3 bases and J by 8 bases, with 19 bases left in between. Germline CDR1 reads MNHEY; CDR2 reads SVGEGT. Written as DNA, the CDR3 is TGTGCCAGCAGTTATCTAATGGGGCAGAGAGGCGAAGCTTTCTTT. It yields the protein CASSYLMGQRGEAFF.